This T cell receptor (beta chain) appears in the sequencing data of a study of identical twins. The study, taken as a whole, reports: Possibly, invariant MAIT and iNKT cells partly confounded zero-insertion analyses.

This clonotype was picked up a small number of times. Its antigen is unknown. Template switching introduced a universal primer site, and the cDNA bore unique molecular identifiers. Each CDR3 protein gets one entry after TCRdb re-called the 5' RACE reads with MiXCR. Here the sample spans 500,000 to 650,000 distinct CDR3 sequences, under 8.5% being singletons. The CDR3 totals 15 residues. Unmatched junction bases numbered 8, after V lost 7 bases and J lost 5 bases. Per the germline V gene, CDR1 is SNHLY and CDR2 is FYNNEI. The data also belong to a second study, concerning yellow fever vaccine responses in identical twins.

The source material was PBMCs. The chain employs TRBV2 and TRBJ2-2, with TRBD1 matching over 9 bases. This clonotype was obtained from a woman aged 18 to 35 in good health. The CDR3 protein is CASTPRTGETGELFF. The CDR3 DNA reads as TGTGCCAGCACCCCTCGGACAGGGGAAACCGGGGAGCTGTTTTTT.